The entry below gives a single T cell receptor (beta chain) sequence along with its context. The antigen is undetermined. The sample originates from a study of shared clonotypes between healthy human individuals. Broader study findings: Tissues were not sampled, only blood, and their repertoires likely differ.

Trimming removed 1 base from V and 4 bases from J, with 19 bases in between. CDR1 is SGDLS, CDR2 YYNGEE, per germline. The CDR3 covers 17 residues. The assay was immunoSEQ multiplex PCR, and TCRdb's table has in-frame clones only and misses some. The sample yields 1.4 million to 1.5 million clones, approximately 97% seen once. The donors were all Caucasian adults (living in Nashville, Tennessee). The rearrangement joins TRBV9 to TRBJ2-3, with D perhaps matching TRBD1 (5 bases). Sequencing was done on a sample of naive CD4+ T cells sorted from blood. As for subset: CD45RA+ positively selected. The TCR sequence derives from a man aged 25-45 years in good health. CDR3 nucleotide sequence: TGTGCCAGCAGCGTAAAGCCGGTGTCAGGGTTATCAGATACGCAGTATTTT. Amino acids: CASSVKPVSGLSDTQYF.